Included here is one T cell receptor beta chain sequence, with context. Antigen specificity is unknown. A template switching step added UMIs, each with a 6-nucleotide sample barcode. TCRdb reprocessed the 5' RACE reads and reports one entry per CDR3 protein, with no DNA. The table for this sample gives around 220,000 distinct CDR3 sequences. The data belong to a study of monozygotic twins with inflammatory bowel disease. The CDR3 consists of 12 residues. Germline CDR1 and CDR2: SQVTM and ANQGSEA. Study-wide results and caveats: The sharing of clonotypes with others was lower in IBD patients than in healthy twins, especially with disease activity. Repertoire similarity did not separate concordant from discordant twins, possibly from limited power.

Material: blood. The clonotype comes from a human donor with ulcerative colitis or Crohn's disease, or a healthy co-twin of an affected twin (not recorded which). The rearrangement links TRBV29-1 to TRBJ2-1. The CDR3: CSVEKAVNEQFF.